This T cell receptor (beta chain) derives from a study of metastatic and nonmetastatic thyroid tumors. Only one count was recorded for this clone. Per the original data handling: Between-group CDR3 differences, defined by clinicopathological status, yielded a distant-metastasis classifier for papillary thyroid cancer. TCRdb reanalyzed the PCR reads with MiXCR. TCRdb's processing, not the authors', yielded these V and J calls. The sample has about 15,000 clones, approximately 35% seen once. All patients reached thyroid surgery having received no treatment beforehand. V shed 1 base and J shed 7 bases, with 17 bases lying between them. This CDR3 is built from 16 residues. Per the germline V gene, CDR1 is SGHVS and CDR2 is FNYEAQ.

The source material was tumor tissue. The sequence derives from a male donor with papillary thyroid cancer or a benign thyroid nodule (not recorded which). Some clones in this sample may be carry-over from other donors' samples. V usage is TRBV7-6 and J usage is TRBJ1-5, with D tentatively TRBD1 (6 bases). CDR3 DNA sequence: TGTGCCAGCAGCTTAGGTTCAGGGGAGGTTCTACAGCCCCAGCATTTT. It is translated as CASSLGSGEVLQPQHF.